This record concerns one TCR beta chain sequence. As yet, its antigen is unknown. The CDR3 is 15 amino acids. CDR1 is LNHNV and CDR2 is YYDKDF in the germline V gene (reference sequence). The V gene lost 1 base and the J gene lost 0 bases, with 10 bases spanning the gap. This record comes from a study of response to subunit inactivated influenza vaccine. Overall study results and limits: T cells newly recruited by each seasonal influenza vaccination are few, the authors suggested.

TCRdb reprocessed the RT-PCR reads via MiXCR and lists one record per CDR3 protein. The sample records roughly 570,000 distinct CDR3 sequences, 12% to 15% being singletons. Material: PBMCs from blood, obtained roughly 12 days after vaccination. This chain connects TRBV15 to TRBJ2-7; no clear D. This TCR came from a man in his fifties or sixties who received an inactivated influenza vaccine. In DNA form, the CDR3 reads TGTGCCACCAGCAGAGTCGACTTCTACTCCTACGAGCAGTACTTC. It yields the protein CATSRVDFYSYEQYF.